These T cell receptor beta chains were read from a single sample in a study of blood T cell repertoires in COVID-19. Profiling relied on immunoSEQ multiplex PCR, and the TCRdb table lists in-frame clones only, not all of them. The top ten clones hold 2.3% of a sample with 200,000 or so clones, about 86% of them seen once. The sequenced material came from peripheral blood. These receptors came from a woman aged 55-75 years with acute or convalescent COVID-19. The CDR3 runs from the conserved cysteine through the conserved F or W. A D gene is named only where the DNA matches it firmly. Clone size is stated in some rows and not others, as once, few, many or a class when expanded.

clone size: .
D gene: TRBD1
J gene: TRBJ1-3
V gene: TRBV28
CDR3 protein: CASSWDSLGKVSGNTIYF
CDR3 DNA: TGTGCCAGCAGTTGGGACAGTCTAGGTAAAGTCTCTGGAAACACCATATATTTT

clone size: once
D gene: .
J gene: TRBJ2-7
V gene: TRBV7-3
CDR3 protein: CASSPETVTYEQYF
CDR3 DNA: TGTGCCAGCAGCCCAGAGACTGTTACCTACGAGCAGTACTTC

clone size: .
D gene: TRBD1
J gene: TRBJ1-4
V gene: TRBV11-1
CDR3 protein: CASSAGTGGREKLFF
CDR3 DNA: TGTGCCAGCAGCGCCGGGACAGGGGGCAGAGAAAAACTGTTTTTT

clone size: few
D gene: TRBD1
J gene: TRBJ2-7
V gene: TRBV27
CDR3 protein: CASNALSGTGDREQYF
CDR3 DNA: TGTGCCAGCAACGCACTGTCCGGGACAGGGGACCGCGAGCAGTACTTC

clone size: .
D gene: .
J gene: TRBJ1-1
V gene: TRBV19
CDR3 protein: CASSPGHKTNTEAFF
CDR3 DNA: TGTGCCAGTAGCCCTGGACATAAAACGAACACTGAAGCTTTCTTT

clone size: .
D gene: TRBD1
J gene: TRBJ2-2
V gene: TRBV11-2
CDR3 protein: CASSQDREVGELFF
CDR3 DNA: TGTGCCAGCAGCCAGGACAGGGAGGTCGGGGAGCTGTTTTTT

clone size: .
D gene: TRBD2
J gene: TRBJ2-2
V gene: TRBV4-1
CDR3 protein: CASSPGLAANTGELFF
CDR3 DNA: TGCGCCAGCAGCCCCGGACTAGCGGCGAACACCGGGGAGCTGTTTTTT

clone size: .
D gene: .
J gene: TRBJ1-2
V gene: TRBV5-1
CDR3 protein: CASSVTGYGLYGYTF
CDR3 DNA: TGCGCCAGCAGCGTCACAGGGTACGGATTGTATGGCTACACCTTC

clone size: .
D gene: .
J gene: TRBJ1-1
V gene: TRBV2
CDR3 protein: CASSLQGTNTEAFF
CDR3 DNA: TGTGCCAGCAGCTTACAGGGAACGAACACTGAAGCTTTCTTT

clone size: .
D gene: .
J gene: TRBJ2-3
V gene: TRBV5-1
CDR3 protein: CASSKQAPVGDTQYF
CDR3 DNA: TGCGCCAGCAGTAAACAGGCGCCGGTGGGAGATACGCAGTATTTT

clone size: .
D gene: TRBD1
J gene: TRBJ1-2
V gene: TRBV6-5
CDR3 protein: CASRPTGDGYTF
CDR3 DNA: TGTGCCAGCAGACCGACAGGGGATGGCTACACCTTC

clone size: .
D gene: TRBD2
J gene: TRBJ2-3
V gene: TRBV28
CDR3 protein: CASSRLAGGKDTQYF
CDR3 DNA: TGTGCCAGCAGCCGACTAGCGGGGGGAAAGGATACGCAGTATTTT

clone size: .
D gene: .
J gene: TRBJ1-4
V gene: TRBV5-1
CDR3 protein: CASSLERANEKLFF
CDR3 DNA: TGCGCCAGCAGCTTGGAACGGGCTAATGAAAAACTGTTTTTT

clone size: .
D gene: .
J gene: TRBJ1-1
V gene: TRBV28
CDR3 protein: CASSFSISNTEAFF
CDR3 DNA: TGTGCCAGCAGTTTTAGTATTTCCAACACTGAAGCTTTCTTT

clone size: .
D gene: .
J gene: TRBJ1-6
V gene: TRBV5-1
CDR3 protein: CASSLGSGSNSPLHF
CDR3 DNA: TGCGCCAGCAGCTTGGGCAGTGGGAGTAATTCACCCCTCCACTTT

clone size: .
D gene: TRBD1
J gene: TRBJ1-1
V gene: TRBV6-5
CDR3 protein: CASTGTGVEAFF
CDR3 DNA: TGTGCCAGCACCGGGACAGGAGTTGAAGCTTTCTTT

clone size: .
D gene: .
J gene: TRBJ1-4
V gene: TRBV3-1/TRBV3-2
CDR3 protein: CASSRGWGATNEKLFF
CDR3 DNA: TGTGCCAGCAGCCGCGGTTGGGGGGCAACTAATGAAAAACTGTTTTTT

clone size: .
D gene: .
J gene: TRBJ2-7
V gene: TRBV5-1
CDR3 protein: CASSLVGAGGEQYF
CDR3 DNA: TGCGCCAGCAGCTTGGTAGGGGCCGGTGGAGAGCAGTACTTC

clone size: once
D gene: TRBD1
J gene: TRBJ1-2
V gene: TRBV3-1/TRBV3-2
CDR3 protein: CASSQQGGGYTF
CDR3 DNA: TGTGCCAGCAGCCAGCAGGGGGGCGGCTACACCTTC

clone size: .
D gene: .
J gene: TRBJ2-7
V gene: TRBV6-2/TRBV6-3
CDR3 protein: CASSYRQGNEQYF
CDR3 DNA: TGTGCCAGCAGTTACCGGCAGGGAAACGAGCAGTACTTC

clone size: .
D gene: .
J gene: TRBJ2-1
V gene: TRBV5-1
CDR3 protein: CASSLATGKDEQFF
CDR3 DNA: TGCGCCAGCAGCTTGGCTACCGGGAAAGATGAGCAGTTCTTC

clone size: .
D gene: TRBD1
J gene: TRBJ1-4
V gene: TRBV13
CDR3 protein: CASSLNRGNQKLFF
CDR3 DNA: TGTGCCAGCAGCTTAAACAGGGGAAATCAAAAACTGTTTTTT

clone size: .
D gene: TRBD2
J gene: TRBJ2-5
V gene: TRBV7-2
CDR3 protein: CASSRGLAGGQETQYF
CDR3 DNA: TGTGCCAGCAGTAGAGGCCTAGCGGGGGGGCAAGAGACCCAGTACTTC

clone size: .
D gene: TRBD1
J gene: TRBJ2-7
V gene: TRBV6-6
CDR3 protein: CASSKTGNSYEQYF
CDR3 DNA: TGTGCCAGCAGTAAGACAGGGAACTCCTACGAGCAGTACTTC

clone size: .
D gene: TRBD2
J gene: TRBJ2-1
V gene: TRBV3-1/TRBV3-2
CDR3 protein: CASSLERGGPLNEQFF
CDR3 DNA: TGTGCCAGCAGCCTGGAGCGGGGGGGCCCGCTGAATGAGCAGTTCTTC

clone size: .
D gene: TRBD2
J gene: TRBJ2-1
V gene: TRBV7-8
CDR3 protein: CASNLRGGLYNEQFF
CDR3 DNA: TGTGCCAGCAACTTACGGGGGGGACTCTACAATGAGCAGTTCTTC

clone size: .
D gene: .
J gene: TRBJ1-2
V gene: TRBV12-3/TRBV12-4
CDR3 protein: CASSFAGSFGYTF
CDR3 DNA: TGTGCCAGCAGTTTTGCGGGATCGTTTGGCTACACCTTC

clone size: .
D gene: .
J gene: TRBJ1-5
V gene: TRBV5-6
CDR3 protein: CASSQNRVGQPQHF
CDR3 DNA: TGTGCCAGCAGCCAGAACAGGGTGGGTCAGCCCCAGCATTTT

clone size: .
D gene: TRBD2
J gene: TRBJ2-3
V gene: TRBV7-2
CDR3 protein: CASSPLAGLLADTQYF
CDR3 DNA: TGTGCCAGCAGCCCCTTAGCGGGCCTCCTGGCAGATACGCAGTATTTT

clone size: .
D gene: .
J gene: TRBJ1-6
V gene: TRBV25-1
CDR3 protein: CASGGGVTPLHF
CDR3 DNA: TGTGCCAGTGGGGGGGGAGTGACACCCCTCCACTTT

clone size: .
D gene: .
J gene: TRBJ1-2
V gene: TRBV5-6
CDR3 protein: CASSFRQTLANYGYTF
CDR3 DNA: TGTGCCAGCAGCTTTCGTCAAACGCTAGCTAACTATGGCTACACCTTC

clone size: once
D gene: .
J gene: TRBJ2-5
V gene: TRBV7-9
CDR3 protein: CASSLGIPGQETQYF
CDR3 DNA: TGTGCCAGCAGCTTAGGTATCCCGGGACAAGAGACCCAGTACTTC

clone size: .
D gene: TRBD2
J gene: TRBJ2-5
V gene: TRBV11-2
CDR3 protein: CASSLAGGAVETQYF
CDR3 DNA: TGTGCCAGCAGCCTAGCCGGGGGGGCCGTCGAGACCCAGTACTTC

clone size: .
D gene: .
J gene: TRBJ1-2
V gene: TRBV5-4
CDR3 protein: CASSFSGSIAGYTF
CDR3 DNA: TGTGCCAGCAGCTTTTCAGGAAGCATCGCCGGCTACACCTTC

clone size: .
D gene: TRBD1
J gene: TRBJ1-1
V gene: TRBV11-2
CDR3 protein: CASSLRTGNTEAFF
CDR3 DNA: TGTGCCAGCAGCTTACGGACAGGGAACACTGAAGCTTTCTTT

clone size: .
D gene: TRBD2
J gene: TRBJ2-4
V gene: TRBV19
CDR3 protein: CASSRGGGNIQYF
CDR3 DNA: TGTGCCAGTAGTCGAGGCGGGGGAAACATTCAGTACTTC

clone size: .
D gene: .
J gene: TRBJ1-1
V gene: TRBV19
CDR3 protein: CASSTTGNTEAFF
CDR3 DNA: TGTGCCAGTAGTACGACAGGGAACACTGAAGCTTTCTTT

clone size: .
D gene: .
J gene: TRBJ2-7
V gene: TRBV2
CDR3 protein: CASSEDSSYEQYF
CDR3 DNA: TGTGCCAGCAGTGAGGACAGCAGCTACGAGCAGTACTTC

clone size: .
D gene: .
J gene: TRBJ2-1
V gene: TRBV5-5
CDR3 protein: CASSLDWRNEQFF
CDR3 DNA: TGTGCCAGCAGCTTGGACTGGAGGAATGAGCAGTTCTTC

clone size: .
D gene: TRBD1
J gene: TRBJ1-4
V gene: TRBV28
CDR3 protein: CASSSPDRGNEKLFF
CDR3 DNA: TGTGCCAGCAGTTCCCCGGACAGGGGGAACGAAAAACTGTTTTTT

clone size: .
D gene: .
J gene: TRBJ1-2
V gene: TRBV2
CDR3 protein: CASSANYGYTF
CDR3 DNA: TGTGCCAGCAGTGCGAACTATGGCTACACCTTC

clone size: .
D gene: .
J gene: TRBJ1-1
V gene: TRBV6-5
CDR3 protein: CASSYRLRGLPTEAFF
CDR3 DNA: TGTGCCAGCAGTTACCGCCTTCGGGGACTCCCCACTGAAGCTTTCTTT

clone size: .
D gene: .
J gene: TRBJ1-2
V gene: TRBV5-5
CDR3 protein: CASSRFPGEGGYTF
CDR3 DNA: TGTGCCAGCAGTAGATTTCCTGGGGAGGGTGGCTACACCTTC

clone size: few
D gene: TRBD1
J gene: TRBJ1-2
V gene: TRBV2
CDR3 protein: CASRAGTDLYGYTF
CDR3 DNA: TGTGCCAGCAGGGCGGGGACAGACCTCTATGGCTACACCTTC

clone size: .
D gene: .
J gene: TRBJ1-2
V gene: TRBV20-1
CDR3 protein: CSARVEGYTF
CDR3 DNA: TGCAGTGCTAGAGTGGAGGGCTACACCTTC